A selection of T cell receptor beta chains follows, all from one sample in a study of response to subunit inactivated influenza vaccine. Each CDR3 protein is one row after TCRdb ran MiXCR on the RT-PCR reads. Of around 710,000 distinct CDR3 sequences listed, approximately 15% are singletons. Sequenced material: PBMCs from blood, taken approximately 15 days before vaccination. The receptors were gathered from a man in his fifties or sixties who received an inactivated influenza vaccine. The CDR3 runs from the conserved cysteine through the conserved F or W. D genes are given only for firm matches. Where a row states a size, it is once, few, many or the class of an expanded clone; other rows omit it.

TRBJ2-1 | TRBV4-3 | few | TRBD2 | CASSQALPLAELQFF | TGCGCCAGCAGCCAAGCCCTACCCCTAGCGGAACTCCAGTTCTTC
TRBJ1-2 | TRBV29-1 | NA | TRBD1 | CSVEGQVGYGYTF | TGCAGCGTCGAGGGACAGGTGGGGTATGGCTACACCTTC
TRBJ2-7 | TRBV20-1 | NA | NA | CSARPLRGVSLGGPNEQYF | TGCAGTGCTAGACCCCTCAGGGGGGTGTCTTTGGGGGGACCAAACGAGCAGTACTTC
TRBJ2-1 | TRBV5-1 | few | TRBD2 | CASSLELTSGGNEQFF | TGCGCCAGCAGCTTGGAGTTGACTAGCGGAGGAAATGAGCAGTTCTTC
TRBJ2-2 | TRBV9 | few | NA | CASSGGFQNTGELFF | TGTGCCAGCAGCGGGGGCTTTCAGAACACCGGGGAGCTGTTTTTT
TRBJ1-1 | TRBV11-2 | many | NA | CASSLEGKGTEAFF | TGTGCCAGCAGCTTAGAGGGAAAGGGAACTGAAGCTTTCTTT
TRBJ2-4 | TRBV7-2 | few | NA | CASSPGLGEYF | TGTGCCAGCAGCCCGGGACTGGGAGAGTACTTC
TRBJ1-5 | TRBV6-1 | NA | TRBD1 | CASSPNRGGRNQPQHF | TGTGCCAGCAGTCCCAACAGGGGTGGTCGAAATCAGCCCCAGCATTTT
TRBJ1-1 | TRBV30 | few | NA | CAWSVLPNTEAFF | TGTGCCTGGAGTGTACTCCCGAACACTGAAGCTTTCTTT
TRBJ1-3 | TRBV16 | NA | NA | CASSQRSLGNTIYF | TGTGCCAGCAGCCAACGGTCTTTAGGAAACACCATATATTTT
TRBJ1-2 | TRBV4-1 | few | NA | CASSQGKTDHYGYTF | TGCGCCAGCAGCCAAGGCAAAACAGATCACTATGGCTACACCTTC
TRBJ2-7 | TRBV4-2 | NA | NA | CASSPYEAYEQYF | TGTGCCAGCAGCCCCTACGAAGCCTACGAGCAGTACTTC
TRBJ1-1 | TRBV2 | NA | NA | CASNGLRNTEAFF | TGTGCCAGCAATGGACTCCGGAACACTGAAGCTTTCTTT
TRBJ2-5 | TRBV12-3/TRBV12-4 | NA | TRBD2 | CASSTRLAGEGQETQYF | TGTGCCAGCAGTACCCGACTAGCGGGAGAGGGCCAAGAGACCCAGTACTTC
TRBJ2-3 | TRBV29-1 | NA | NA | CSVSQGASTDTQYF | TGCAGCGTTTCACAAGGGGCTAGCACAGATACGCAGTATTTT
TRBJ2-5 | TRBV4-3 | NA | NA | CASSQVPSLATQYF | TGCGCCAGCAGCCAAGTTCCCAGCCTGGCGACCCAGTACTTC
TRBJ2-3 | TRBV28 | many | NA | CASSLQLGLSDTQYF | TGTGCCAGCAGTTTACAATTAGGGTTGTCAGATACGCAGTATTTT
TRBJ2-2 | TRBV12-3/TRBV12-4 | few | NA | CASSFWQGTGELFF | TGTGCCAGCAGTTTTTGGCAGGGCACCGGGGAGCTGTTTTTT
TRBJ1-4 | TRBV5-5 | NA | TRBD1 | CASSGTGSNEKLFF | TGTGCCAGCAGCGGGACAGGGAGTAATGAAAAACTGTTTTTT
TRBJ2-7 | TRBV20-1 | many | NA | CGAKSGYEQYF | TGCGGGGCGAAATCGGGGTACGAGCAGTACTTC
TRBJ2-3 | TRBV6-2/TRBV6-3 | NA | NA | CASRLRDLDTDTQYF | TGTGCCAGCCGCCTTCGGGACTTAGACACAGATACGCAGTATTTT
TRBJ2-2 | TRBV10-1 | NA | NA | CASSESKGLANTGELFF | TGCGCCAGCAGTGAGTCTAAGGGGCTAGCGAACACCGGGGAGCTGTTTTTT
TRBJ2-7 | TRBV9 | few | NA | CASSAQGIGGEQYF | TGTGCCAGCAGCGCCCAGGGGATAGGGGGCGAGCAGTACTTC
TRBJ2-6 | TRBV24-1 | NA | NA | CATSDPGVGANVLTF | TGTGCCACCAGTGACCCAGGGGTTGGGGCCAACGTCCTGACTTTC
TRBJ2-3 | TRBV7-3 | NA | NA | CASSRLAAITDTQYF | TGTGCCAGCAGCCGATTAGCGGCTATCACAGATACGCAGTATTTT
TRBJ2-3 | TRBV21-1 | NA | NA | CASTPPKGCQGTQYF | TGTGCCAGCACCCCTCCGAAAGGTTGCCAAGGTACGCAGTATTTT
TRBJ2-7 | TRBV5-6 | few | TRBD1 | CASSFGTGDYEQYF | TGTGCCAGCAGCTTCGGGACAGGGGATTACGAGCAGTACTTC
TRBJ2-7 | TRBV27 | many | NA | CASRKNDEQYF | TGTGCCAGCAGGAAGAATGACGAGCAGTACTTC
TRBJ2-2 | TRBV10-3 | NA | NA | CAITDHVHNTGELFF | TGTGCCATCACCGACCACGTTCATAACACCGGGGAGCTGTTTTTT
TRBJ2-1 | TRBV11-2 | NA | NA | CASSLGPVNEQFF | TGTGCCAGCAGCTTAGGCCCAGTCAATGAGCAGTTCTTC
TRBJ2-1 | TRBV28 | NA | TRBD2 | CASSFGTSIANEQFF | TGTGCCAGCAGTTTCGGGACTAGCATTGCCAATGAGCAGTTCTTC